One sample yielded the 10 T cell receptor beta chains listed below, sequenced in a study of T cell repertoires in cytomegalovirus infection. No antigen has been assigned to these receptors. TCRdb processed the reads anew with MiXCR; each CDR3 protein has one entry. The sample has about 770,000 distinct CDR3 sequences, around 29% seen once; the top ten hold approximately 14%. Specimen: cultured CD8+ T cells from PBMCs, collected from culture after CMV antigen stimulation. These receptors originate from a human donor in good health (CMV status not recorded). Some clones in this sample may be carry-over from other donors' samples.

This clonotype was found a few times. The chain combines TRBV6-5 with TRBJ2-2; D possibly matches TRBD1 or TRBD2 (5 bases each). Looked up from germline, CDR1 is MNHEY and CDR2 is SVGAGI. The V end lost 6 bases, the J end lost 5 bases, and 16 bases lay between the germline ends. The CDR3 is 15 amino acids. In DNA form, the CDR3 reads TGTGCCAGCAGGTCCCCGGGACGATGGACCGGGGAGCTGTTTTTT. It encodes CASRSPGRWTGELFF.

In this sample, this clonotype turned up a few times. The chain links TRBV6-2 or TRBV6-3 to TRBJ1-2; no reliable D call. CDR3 length equals 11 residues. Germline V gene data show CDR1 as MNHEY and CDR2 as SVGEGT. Trimming cost V 2 bases and J 8 bases, with 6 bases left between them. The chain's CDR3 is CASSYPEGYTF. The CDR3 DNA is TGTGCCAGCAGTTACCCCGAGGGCTACACCTTC.

The chain recombines TRBV19 with TRBJ1-1; 7 nucleotides agree with TRBD1. From germline, CDR1 is LNHDA and CDR2 SQIVND (reference sequence). The CDR3 runs to 13 residues. The V segment lost 7 bases and the J segment 5 bases; nucleotides outside the gene matches: 7. In DNA, the CDR3 is TGTGCCAGTACCCTCAGGGGGGTTACTGAAGCTTTCTTT. Residues: CASTLRGVTEAFF.

The rearrangement joins TRBV4-1 to TRBJ1-1; D gene uncertain. The V end lost 3 bases, the J end lost 9 bases, and 8 bases lay between the germline ends. Germline CDR1 reads MGHRA; CDR2 reads YSYEKL. This CDR3 is built from 11 residues. CDR3 DNA: TGCGCCAGCAGCCAGGAGACACAAGCTTTCTTT. Its protein is CASSQETQAFF.

This clonotype has more than one count but fewer than ten. The chain uses TRBV4-1 and TRBJ1-3; no reliable D call. V was shortened by 5 bases and J by 0 bases, with 17 bases between the two germline ends. CDR3 length: 17 residues. Germline V gene sequence: CDR1 MGHRA, CDR2 YSYEKL. CDR3 in DNA: TGCGCCAGCAGCAGACCCGGTGCGGCCATCTCTGGAAACACCATATATTTT. Translation: CASSRPGAAISGNTIYF.

The chain employs TRBV19 and TRBJ1-2, with 7 bases aligning to TRBD1. The CDR3 covers 12 residues. Germline CDR1 is LNHDA and CDR2 is SQIVND (reference sequence). The V segment lost 9 bases and the J segment 4 bases; nucleotides outside the gene matches: 5. The CDR3: CASGTAIYGYTF. The CDR3 DNA follows: TGTGCCAGCGGGACAGCTATCTATGGCTACACCTTC.

The rearrangement links TRBV7-3 to TRBJ2-1, with 10 nucleotides matching TRBD2. Germline V gives CDR1 SGHTA, CDR2 FQGTGA. With V trimmed by 8 bases and J by 5 bases, 12 bases remained unmatched. CDR3 size: 16 residues. The CDR3 sequence: CASGAGGPAGDNEQFF. The CDR3 DNA is TGTGCCAGCGGAGCGGGGGGGCCCGCGGGGGACAATGAGCAGTTCTTC.

This sequence joins TRBV20-1 and TRBJ1-1; D is possibly TRBD1 (5 bases). Germline assignment: CDR1 DFQATT and CDR2 SNEGSKA (reference sequence). The CDR3 is 13 residues long. Trimming took 8 bases from V and 3 from J, leaving 16 bases between them. Here the CDR3 DNA reads TGCAGTTTCGGGGGGAGGGGCTACACTGAAGCTTTCTTT. Its protein product is CSFGGRGYTEAFF.

The chain employs TRBV12-3 or TRBV12-4 and TRBJ1-2; the D gene is possibly TRBD1 (5 bases). The length of the CDR3 is 10 residues. V was pared by 8 bases and J by 6 bases, with 7 bases between. The CDR3 sequence: CASGHDGYTF. The CDR3 DNA sequence: TGTGCCAGCGGACACGATGGCTACACCTTC.

CDR3 nucleotide sequence: TGTGCCAGCAACTCGGGCCCGTCGGTCAACGGGCAGTTCTTC. Protein: CASNSGPSVNGQFF. The gene calls are TRBV27 and TRBJ2-1; D not resolved. Trimming left V 7 bases short and J 12 bases short, with 22 bases between. Germline V gene data show CDR1 as MNHEY and CDR2 as SMNVEV (reference sequence). The length of the CDR3 is 14 residues.